This is a list of T cell receptor beta chains from one sample in a study of technical replicates of blood from a handful of donors. TCRdb keeps only in-frame clones here, not all; method: immunoSEQ multiplex PCR. The sample consists of approximately 73,000 clones, 93% of them appearing once. Material: T cells isolated from PBMCs. These receptor sequences come from a human donor in good health. Each CDR3 is given with its conserved first and last residue. D genes are given only for firm matches. A row's size may be missing; if present it is once, few, many or a size class.

NA	TRBV19	TRBD2	TRBJ2-3	CASTGTSGTYTDTQYF	TGTGCCAGCACCGGGACTAGCGGGACCTACACAGATACGCAGTATTTT
NA	TRBV28	NA	TRBJ1-2	CASRLALQSSGYTF	TGTGCCAGCAGACTGGCACTCCAATCTAGTGGCTACACCTTC
NA	TRBV11-2	NA	TRBJ1-5	CASSSLGTPNQPQHF	TGTGCCAGCAGCTCCCTTGGGACACCTAATCAGCCCCAGCATTTT
few	TRBV4-1	NA	TRBJ1-3	CASSQERYSGNTIYF	TGCGCCAGCAGCCAAGAAAGGTATAGCGGAAACACCATATATTTT
NA	TRBV28	NA	TRBJ1-5	CASSLAMSQGDQPQHF	TGTGCCAGCAGTCTGGCGATGTCACAGGGAGATCAGCCCCAGCATTTT
once	TRBV29-1	NA	TRBJ1-2	CSVEVGQGTNEGYTF	TGCAGCGTTGAAGTAGGGCAGGGAACTAATGAGGGCTACACCTTC
few	TRBV7-9	NA	TRBJ2-2	CASSLAATGELFF	TGTGCCAGCAGCTTAGCAGCGACCGGGGAGCTGTTTTTT
once	TRBV6-4	TRBD2	TRBJ2-1	CASARTSGSKEQFF	TGTGCCAGCGCAAGGACTAGCGGGAGTAAAGAGCAGTTCTTC
NA	TRBV9	TRBD1	TRBJ2-2	CASSGGQTNTGELFF	TGTGCCAGCAGCGGGGGACAGACGAACACCGGGGAGCTGTTTTTT
NA	TRBV11-2	NA	TRBJ1-2	CASSLAWERTQNYGYTF	TGTGCCAGCAGCTTAGCGTGGGAGAGGACCCAAAACTATGGCTACACCTTC
NA	TRBV7-2	NA	TRBJ1-5	CASSLAAGQIKPQHF	TGTGCCAGCAGCTTAGCAGCGGGGCAGATCAAGCCCCAGCATTTT
NA	TRBV5-8	TRBD1	TRBJ1-5	CASSLARTGGQPQHF	TGTGCCAGCAGCTTGGCTAGGACAGGGGGCCAGCCCCAGCATTTT
NA	TRBV5-1	TRBD2	TRBJ2-5	CASSTRDGTSGLAGSWETQYF	TGCGCCAGCAGCACCCGTGACGGCACTTCTGGACTAGCAGGATCGTGGGAGACCCAGTACTTC
NA	TRBV6-6	TRBD1	TRBJ2-7	CASSYSTTGGEQYF	TGTGCCAGCAGTTACTCGACTACAGGGGGTGAGCAGTACTTC
NA	TRBV4-1	TRBD1	TRBJ1-1	CASSQGTANTEAFF	TGCGCCAGCAGCCAGGGGACAGCGAACACTGAAGCTTTCTTT
NA	TRBV7-9	NA	TRBJ2-7	CASSSGDSYEQYF	TGTGCCAGCAGCTCCGGGGATTCCTACGAGCAGTACTTC